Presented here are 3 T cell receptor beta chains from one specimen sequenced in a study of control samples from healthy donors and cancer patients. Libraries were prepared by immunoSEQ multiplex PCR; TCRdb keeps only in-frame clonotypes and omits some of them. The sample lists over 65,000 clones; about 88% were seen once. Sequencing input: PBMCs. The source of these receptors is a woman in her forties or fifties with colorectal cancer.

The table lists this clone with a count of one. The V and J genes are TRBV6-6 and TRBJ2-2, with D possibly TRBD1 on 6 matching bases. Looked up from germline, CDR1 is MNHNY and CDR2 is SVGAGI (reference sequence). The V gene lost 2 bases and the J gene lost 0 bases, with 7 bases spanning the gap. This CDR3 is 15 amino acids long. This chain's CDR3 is CASSYRTANTGELFF. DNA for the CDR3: TGTGCCAGCAGTTACAGGACAGCGAACACCGGGGAGCTGTTTTTT.

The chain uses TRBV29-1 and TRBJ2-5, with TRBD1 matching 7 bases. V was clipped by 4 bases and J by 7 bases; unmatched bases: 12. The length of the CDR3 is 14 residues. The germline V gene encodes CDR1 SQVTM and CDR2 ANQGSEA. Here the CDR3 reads CSVVLGTVLGTQYF. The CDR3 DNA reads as TGCAGCGTTGTTCTGGGGACAGTGTTAGGGACCCAGTACTTC.

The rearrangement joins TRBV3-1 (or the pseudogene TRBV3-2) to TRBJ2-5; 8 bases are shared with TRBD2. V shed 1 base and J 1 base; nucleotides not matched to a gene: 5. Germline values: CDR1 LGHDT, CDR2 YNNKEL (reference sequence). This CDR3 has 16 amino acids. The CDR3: CASSQGIGGVQETQYF. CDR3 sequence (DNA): TGTGCCAGCAGCCAAGGGATCGGGGGGGTCCAAGAGACCCAGTACTTC.